These 21 T cell receptor beta chains came from one sample sequenced in a study of preoperative IRX-2 immunotherapy in early breast cancer. Treatment in this sample: preoperative locoregional IRX-2 cytokine immunotherapy. Produced via immunoSEQ multiplex PCR; TCRdb's table is partial and in-frame only. The sample yields about 25,000 clones, approximately 95% seen once. The sample was tumor tissue, taken after IRX-2 immunotherapy. The receptors here all came from a human donor with breast cancer.

J is TRBJ2-5 and V is TRBV5-1, with 7 bases that match TRBD1. From germline, CDR1 is SGHRS and CDR2 YFSETQ. The CDR3 sequence is 16 residues long. Germline trimming cut 0 bases from V and 3 bases from J; bases unmatched to any gene: 8. The CDR3 sequence: CASSLGVRDSKETQYF. For the CDR3, the DNA is TGCGCCAGCAGCTTGGGGGTTCGGGACAGCAAAGAGACCCAGTACTTC.

This chain links TRBV2 with TRBJ2-1; a possible D gene is TRBD2 (6 bases). The germline V gene has CDR1 SNHLY and CDR2 FYNNEI. Trimming removed 7 bases at V and 5 bases at J, with 18 bases between. The CDR3 is made up of 15 amino acids. The CDR3 coding sequence is TGTGCCAGCATCAAGTCGGGAGTAGAAAACAATGAGCAGTTCTTC. Its protein is CASIKSGVENNEQFF.

V and J are TRBV5-5 and TRBJ2-3, with D uncertain. With 4 bases removed from V and 1 base from J, the gap between germline ends came to 4 bases. Germline assignment: CDR1 SGHKS and CDR2 YYEKEE (reference sequence). The CDR3 runs to 12 residues. The CDR3 bases are TGTGCCAGCAGCCCAGGCACAGATACGCAGTATTTT. This gives the protein CASSPGTDTQYF.

The V call is TRBV27, the J call TRBJ2-7; D is possibly TRBD2 (6 bases). Germline lookup yields CDR1 MNHEY and CDR2 SMNVEV (reference sequence). CDR3 length: 14 amino acids. The V gene lost 3 bases and the J gene lost 5 bases, with 14 bases spanning the gap. In DNA form, the CDR3 reads TGTGCCAGCAGTTTTGGAGGGCTGGGTAACGAGCAGTACTTC. Translation: CASSFGGLGNEQYF.

The chain combines TRBV10-1 with TRBJ1-4; 9 bases fit TRBD1. V shed 3 bases, J shed 5 bases, and the junction held 4 bases outside the gene matches. The CDR3 has 15 amino acids. Germline V lookup: CDR1 WNHNN, CDR2 SYGVQD (reference sequence). The CDR3 DNA follows: TGCGCCAGCAGTGACCCGGGACAGGGCAATGAAAAACTGTTTTTT. Its translation is CASSDPGQGNEKLFF.

The genes are TRBV11-2 and TRBJ2-1; 7 bases line up with TRBD2. The V and J ends lost 1 base and 8 bases, in that order; junction bases with no gene match: 20. This CDR3 has 19 residues. Germline CDR1 is SGHAT and CDR2 is FQNNGV. The CDR3 DNA reads as TGTGCCAGCAGCTTAGTGGGTAGGGTTGGGCAGGTGGGGAGGGATGAGCAGTTCTTC. Protein: CASSLVGRVGQVGRDEQFF.

This clone was counted a single time. The rearrangement links TRBV7-9 to TRBJ1-6; tentative D call: TRBD1 (6 bases). This CDR3 comprises 13 residues. Germline V CDR1 and CDR2: SEHNR, FQNEAQ (reference sequence). V lost 3 bases and J 16 bases, leaving 16 bases between the germline ends. The CDR3, as DNA: TGTGCCAGCAGCTTGGATTTGGGGGGACATCTCCACTTT. Protein sequence: CASSLDLGGHLHF.

The chain employs TRBV15 and TRBJ2-3, with 12 bases identical to TRBD2. Germline CDR1 LNHNV, CDR2 YYDKDF (reference sequence). There are 16 residues in the CDR3. Trimming removed 1 base from V and 7 bases from J; junction bases left unmatched: 6. CDR3 sequence reads: CATSRGTSGAPYTQYF. CDR3 nucleotides: TGTGCCACCAGCAGAGGGACTAGCGGGGCACCCTATACGCAGTATTTT.

This clone occurred once. The chain uses TRBV5-1 and TRBJ2-5; 9 bases match TRBD2. This CDR3 comprises 16 residues. The V and J ends lost 0 bases and 1 base, in that order; junction bases with no gene match: 4. Germline V gene data show CDR1 as SGHRS and CDR2 as YFSETQ. The CDR3 protein is CASSLAPTSGQETQYF. In nucleotides, the CDR3 is TGCGCCAGCAGCTTGGCCCCGACTAGCGGCCAAGAGACCCAGTACTTC.

The CDR3 region is CASSAGTGVIYEQYF. The CDR3 DNA is TGTGCCAGCAGCGCCGGGACAGGGGTTATCTACGAGCAGTACTTC. The chain joins TRBV9 to TRBJ2-7, with TRBD1 matching over 10 bases. Unmatched junction bases numbered 6, after V lost 3 bases and J lost 3 bases. This CDR3 contains 15 residues. The V gene's germline CDR1 is SGDLS and CDR2 YYNGEE.

This chain links TRBV11-2 with TRBJ2-5; TRBD1 matches 11 bases. Germline loops: CDR1 SGHAT, CDR2 FQNNGV. The CDR3 consists of 14 residues. The V gene end was trimmed by 5 bases and the J gene end by 5 bases; junction bases not matched to a gene: 4. CDR3 in amino acids: CASSQDRGPETQYF. Written as DNA, the CDR3 is TGTGCCAGCAGCCAGGACAGGGGGCCTGAGACCCAGTACTTC.

This clone was observed once. V and J are TRBV19 and TRBJ1-2; no reliable D call. Germline V lookup: CDR1 LNHDA, CDR2 SQIVND (reference sequence). The V end was cut by 6 bases, the J end by 3 bases, with 11 bases between. The length of the CDR3 is 13 residues. The CDR3 DNA sequence: TGTGCCAGTAGCCCTTCCCTTTACTATGGCTACACCTTC. Its translation is CASSPSLYYGYTF. Looking up the rest from reference TRBV19 and TRBJ1-2 gives the full variable domain: DGGITQSPKYLFRKEGQNVTLSCEQNLNHDAMYWYRQDPGQGLRLIYYSQIVNDFQKGDIAEGYSVSREKKESFPLTVTSAQKNPTAFYLCASSPSLYYGYTFGSGTRLTVV.

V usage is TRBV2 and J usage is TRBJ2-7; a weak D match, TRBD1 (5 bases). This CDR3 is built from 12 residues. Germline V gene lookup returns CDR1 SNHLY and CDR2 FYNNEI. Trimming stripped 4 bases from V and 3 bases from J, with 7 bases between. The CDR3 coding sequence is TGTGCCAGCAGTGCCAGGGTCTACGAGCAGTACTTC. Protein: CASSARVYEQYF. Variable domain in full (rest from reference TRBV2 and TRBJ2-7): EPEVTQTPSHQVTQMGQEVILRCVPISNHLYFYWYRQILGQKVEFLVSFYNNEISEKSEIFDDQFSVERPDGSNFTLKIRSTKLEDSAMYFCASSARVYEQYFGPGTRLTVT.

The sample holds one count of this clone. The chain couples TRBV7-9 to TRBJ2-5, with unresolved D. The CDR3 has 11 residues. The germline V gene encodes CDR1 SEHNR and CDR2 FQNEAQ (reference sequence). V shed 9 bases and J shed 5 bases, with 10 bases lying between them. The CDR3 protein is CASLGFETQYF. The CDR3 coding sequence is TGTGCCAGTCTAGGTTTCGAGACCCAGTACTTC.

V and J are TRBV2 and TRBJ1-1; the D gene is possibly TRBD1 (6 bases). The CDR3 is 15 residues long. V lost 7 bases and J 7 bases, leaving 22 bases between the germline ends. CDR1 is SNHLY and CDR2 is FYNNEI in the germline V gene. CDR3 region: CASNGNRATGGEAFF. As DNA, the CDR3 is TGTGCCAGCAATGGTAACAGGGCGACGGGTGGTGAAGCTTTCTTT.

The chain joins TRBV19 to TRBJ2-1, with 11 positions matching TRBD2. The V gene end was trimmed by 6 bases and the J gene end by 7 bases; junction bases not matched to a gene: 8. This CDR3 is 15 amino acids long. Germline V gene lookup returns CDR1 LNHDA and CDR2 SQIVND (reference sequence). CDR3 residues: CASRKTSGRTNEQFF. The DNA for the CDR3 is TGTGCCAGTAGGAAAACTAGCGGGAGAACGAATGAGCAGTTCTTC.

The chain joins TRBV19 to TRBJ2-3; TRBD1 matches at 8 bases. The germline CDR1 and CDR2 sequences are LNHDA and SQIVND (reference sequence). CDR3 length: 16 amino acids. The V gene end was trimmed by 6 bases and the J gene end by 0 bases; junction bases not matched to a gene: 8. CDR3 bases: TGTGCCAGTAGCTCACCCAGGGGGCAGAGCACAGATACGCAGTATTTT. Residues: CASSSPRGQSTDTQYF.

This clone was detected once. This chain links TRBV29-1 with TRBJ2-3; no clear D gene. Trimming pared 2 bases from V and 3 bases from J, leaving 12 bases between. Per germline, CDR1 SQVTM and CDR2 ANQGSEA. CDR3 length: 14 amino acids. CDR3 residues: CSVEKEPFTDTQYF. CDR3 DNA: TGCAGCGTTGAAAAGGAACCGTTTACAGATACGCAGTATTTT.

The chain combines TRBV7-3 with TRBJ2-1, with 9 bases fitting TRBD2. The V segment lost 2 bases and the J segment 6 bases; nucleotides outside the gene matches: 2. This CDR3 comprises 14 residues. Per germline, CDR1 SGHTA and CDR2 FQGTGA. The CDR3 spells CASSLAGGGNEQFF. CDR3 sequence (DNA): TGTGCCAGCAGCTTAGCGGGAGGGGGCAATGAGCAGTTCTTC.

This clone was detected once. The chain couples TRBV4-1 to TRBJ2-7; D possibly matches TRBD1 or TRBD2 (5 bases each). This CDR3 is built from 14 residues. Germline V gene sequence: CDR1 MGHRA, CDR2 YSYEKL. Deletions cut 7 bases from V and 2 bases from J, with 15 bases between. CDR3 bases: TGCGCCAGCACCCCGGGACCGATACCCTACGAGCAGTACTTC. Translation gives CASTPGPIPYEQYF.

The V and J genes are TRBV9 and TRBJ2-1; D could derive from TRBD1 or TRBD2 (5 bases each). The V end was cut by 0 bases, the J end by 5 bases, with 15 bases between. Germline CDR1 SGDLS, CDR2 YYNGEE. CDR3 size: 16 residues. The CDR3 here is CASSVVGASPDNEQFF. CDR3 nucleotides: TGTGCCAGCAGCGTAGTAGGGGCTAGCCCAGACAATGAGCAGTTCTTC.